These T cell receptor beta chains were read from a single sample in a study of OX40 agonist ivuxolimab in advanced cancers. This table comes from immunoSEQ multiplex PCR, and its TCRdb copy is limited to in-frame clones, with some not included. The profile shows about 81,000 clones, under 95% of them singletons. The sample in question was CD4+ or CD8+ T cells sorted from blood, obtained in a trial of the OX40 agonist ivuxolimab. Receptors originate from an adult with an advanced solid tumor such as melanoma, head and neck, liver or kidney cancer. The CDR3 runs from the conserved cysteine through the conserved F or W. D genes are given only for firm matches. The listing skips clone size in some rows; elsewhere it reads once, few, many or a size class.

abundance: .; d_gene: .; j_gene: TRBJ2-1; v_gene: TRBV13; CDR3aa: CASSHRTVGYNEQFF; CDR3nt: TGTGCCAGCAGCCACAGAACTGTGGGGTACAATGAGCAGTTCTTC
abundance: .; d_gene: TRBD1; j_gene: TRBJ1-4; v_gene: TRBV14; CDR3aa: CASSEGQGRATNEKLFF; CDR3nt: TGTGCCAGCAGCGAGGGACAGGGCCGGGCAACTAATGAAAAACTGTTTTTT
abundance: .; d_gene: TRBD1; j_gene: TRBJ2-7; v_gene: TRBV6-5; CDR3aa: CASNGAGGYEQYF; CDR3nt: TGTGCCAGCAATGGGGCAGGGGGTTACGAGCAGTACTTC
abundance: .; d_gene: .; j_gene: TRBJ2-5; v_gene: TRBV4-3; CDR3aa: CASSQRFGGTQQETQYF; CDR3nt: TGCGCCAGCAGCCAAAGATTCGGCGGGACACAGCAAGAGACCCAGTACTTC
abundance: .; d_gene: .; j_gene: TRBJ2-3; v_gene: TRBV4-1; CDR3aa: CASSQVDADTQYF; CDR3nt: TGCGCCAGCAGCCAAGTTGACGCAGATACGCAGTATTTT
abundance: once; d_gene: .; j_gene: TRBJ2-5; v_gene: TRBV7-6; CDR3aa: CASSLGGGAGETQYF; CDR3nt: TGTGCCAGCAGCTTAGGTGGGGGCGCAGGAGAGACCCAGTACTTC
abundance: .; d_gene: .; j_gene: TRBJ2-1; v_gene: TRBV7-3; CDR3aa: CASSLYSIGSYNEQFF; CDR3nt: TGTGCCAGCAGCTTATATTCTATAGGTAGCTACAATGAGCAGTTCTTC
abundance: .; d_gene: .; j_gene: TRBJ1-1; v_gene: TRBV12-5; CDR3aa: CASGLVDRGQPAFF; CDR3nt: TGTGCTAGTGGTTTGGTAGATCGGGGCCAGCCAGCTTTCTTT
abundance: .; d_gene: .; j_gene: TRBJ1-1; v_gene: TRBV21-1; CDR3aa: CASSNGAIRGPLGTEAFF; CDR3nt: TGTGCCAGCAGCAATGGAGCGATAAGGGGGCCCCTAGGGACTGAAGCTTTCTTT
abundance: .; d_gene: TRBD1; j_gene: TRBJ1-2; v_gene: TRBV29-1; CDR3aa: CSVELGQASNYGYTF; CDR3nt: TGCAGCGTTGAATTGGGACAGGCCTCTAACTATGGCTACACCTTC
abundance: .; d_gene: .; j_gene: TRBJ2-1; v_gene: TRBV27; CDR3aa: CASSLSKGVGNEQFF; CDR3nt: TGTGCCAGCAGTTTATCGAAGGGGGTCGGCAATGAGCAGTTCTTC
abundance: .; d_gene: .; j_gene: TRBJ1-1; v_gene: TRBV5-1; CDR3aa: CASSNTGRGTEAFF; CDR3nt: TGCGCCAGCAGCAACACAGGGAGGGGCACTGAAGCTTTCTTT
abundance: .; d_gene: TRBD1; j_gene: TRBJ1-1; v_gene: TRBV27; CDR3aa: CASSFIMTGKGSTEAFF; CDR3nt: TGTGCCAGCAGTTTTATTATGACAGGGAAGGGCAGCACTGAAGCTTTCTTT
abundance: .; d_gene: .; j_gene: TRBJ1-2; v_gene: TRBV15; CDR3aa: CATSEAGVQYGYTF; CDR3nt: TGTGCCACCAGTGAGGCAGGGGTACAGTATGGCTACACCTTC
abundance: .; d_gene: TRBD1; j_gene: TRBJ1-1; v_gene: TRBV7-9; CDR3aa: CASSSGQGAPGTEAFF; CDR3nt: TGTGCCAGCAGCTCGGGACAGGGGGCGCCAGGGACTGAAGCTTTCTTT
abundance: once; d_gene: .; j_gene: TRBJ1-5; v_gene: TRBV5-1; CDR3aa: CASSLGGGLNQPQHF; CDR3nt: TGCGCCAGCAGCTTGGGCGGGGGCCTTAATCAGCCCCAGCATTTT
abundance: .; d_gene: TRBD1; j_gene: TRBJ1-3; v_gene: TRBV7-6; CDR3aa: CASSRLITGGRNTIYF; CDR3nt: TGTGCCAGCAGCCGACTTATAACAGGGGGCAGAAACACCATATATTTT